The source of this T cell receptor (beta chain) is a study of blood T cell repertoires in COVID-19. With regard to this clone: A much larger clone differs by one base, so this may be a read error.

Germline assignment: CDR1 KGHSH and CDR2 LQKENI. The CDR3 length is 15 residues. Clones were read by immunoSEQ multiplex PCR, and TCRdb kept only the in-frame ones, dropping some. The sample lists hundreds of thousands of clones, around 83% occurring once. The chain employs TRBV18 and TRBJ2-2, with D maybe TRBD2 (6 bases). The clonotype originates from a woman aged 45 to 65 with acute or convalescent COVID-19. Material: peripheral blood. For the CDR3, the DNA is TGTGCCAACTCACCGGGACTTCAGAACACCGGGGAGCTGTTTTTT. Protein: CANSPGLQNTGELFF.